Each of the 7 T cell receptor beta chains below was sequenced from the same sample in a study of CD8+CD57+ T cells in acquired aplastic anemia. The use of genomic DNA as template underpinned the TCR beta VDJ and CDR3 profiling. TCRdb recomputed calls from the reads with MiXCR, one row per CDR3 protein. The sample records nearly 60,000 distinct CDR3 sequences, 55% to 70% being singletons. In patients chosen for sequencing, flow cytometry had shown CD8+CD57+ cell expansion. The sample taken for sequencing was sorted CD4+, CD8+, or CD8+CD57+ T cells (not recorded which) from PBMCs. These receptors originate from a human donor with aplastic anemia.

Concerning this clonotype: This CDR3 fails to terminate in the conserved phenylalanine or tryptophan, so it likely reflects a read error. The CDR3 sequence: CASSLAVYSEQFL. For the CDR3, the DNA is TGTGCCAGCAGCTTAGCCGTCTACAGTGAGCAGTTCCTC. This sequence joins TRBV7-6 and TRBJ2-1; D is unresolved. The germline gives CDR1 SGHVS, CDR2 FNYEAQ. The CDR3 covers 13 residues.

The chain employs TRBV27 and TRBJ1-2, with 9 positions matching TRBD1. This CDR3 contains 15 residues. From germline, CDR1 is MNHEY and CDR2 SMNVEV (reference sequence). The ends lost 2 bases at V and 6 bases at J; junction bases unmatched: 7. The CDR3 DNA reads TGTGCCAGCAGTTTAACCGGGACAGGGTGGAATGGCTACACCTTC. This gives the protein CASSLTGTGWNGYTF.

In regard to this clonotype: The missing conserved phenylalanine or tryptophan at the end of this CDR3 makes a read error likely. This chain uses TRBV7-2 with TRBJ2-2; weak D call: TRBD1 (5 bases). The CDR3 covers 12 residues. The V gene's germline CDR1 is SGHTA and CDR2 FQGNSA. V dropped 7 bases and J dropped 6 bases, with 9 bases sitting between them. CDR3 sequence reads: CASTKGAGELFL. The DNA of the CDR3 is TGTGCCAGCACCAAAGGGGCCGGGGAGCTGTTTCTT.

The chain recombines TRBV20-1 with TRBJ2-7; D is possibly TRBD1 (5 bases). The CDR3 length is 13 residues. Germline loops: CDR1 DFQATT, CDR2 SNEGSKA (reference sequence). Trimming took 2 bases from V and 2 from J, leaving 10 bases between them. CDR3 DNA sequence: TGCAGTGCTAGATCTCAGGGTACCTACGAGCAGTACTTC. The encoded protein is CSARSQGTYEQYF.

This chain uses TRBV20-1 with TRBJ2-3, with a weak D call TRBD2 (5 bases). The CDR3 has 14 amino acids. Germline V gene sequence: CDR1 DFQATT, CDR2 SNEGSKA (reference sequence). The V and J ends lost 6 bases and 0 bases respectively, with 13 bases between them. CDR3 DNA sequence: TGCAGTGCCCAAAGGGAGACTAGCACAGATACGCAGTATTTT. Translating gives CSAQRETSTDTQYF.

This rearrangement joins TRBV24-1 to TRBJ1-2, with unresolved D. Germline V gene sequence: CDR1 KGHDR, CDR2 SFDVKD. The CDR3 sequence is 14 residues long. With 0 bases removed from V and 1 base from J, the gap between germline ends came to 5 bases. CDR3 amino acids: CATSDLELNYGYTF. Here the CDR3 DNA reads TGTGCCACCAGTGATTTGGAGCTTAACTATGGCTACACCTTC.

This clonotype was recorded a few times. V is TRBV7-2 and J is TRBJ2-1; possible D gene TRBD1, 5 bases. The CDR3 length is 12 residues. V was shortened by 5 bases and J by 6 bases, with 8 bases between the two germline ends. Germline values: CDR1 SGHTA, CDR2 FQGNSA. The CDR3 protein is CASSPRANEQFF. Here the CDR3 DNA reads TGTGCCAGCAGCCCCAGGGCCAATGAGCAGTTCTTC.